Listed below are T cell receptor beta chains from one sample, sequenced in a study of T cell repertoires in cytomegalovirus infection. MiXCR, applied by TCRdb to the reads, yields one record per CDR3 protein. This table holds about 450,000 distinct CDR3 sequences, around 32% found once. The sample consisted of PBMCs. The receptors stem from a human donor in good health (CMV status not recorded). Some clones in this sample may be carry-over from other donors' samples. Both conserved end residues are part of each CDR3. The D gene is left open where the match is weak. Size values are once, few and many counts, or a class for expanded clones, and some rows have none.

>TRBJ2-7|TRBV6-1|-|-
CASSELRGPSYEQYF
TGTGCCAGCAGTGAATTAAGGGGCCCCTCCTACGAGCAGTACTTC
>TRBJ1-1|TRBV6-4|many|-
CASSPLWGNTEAFF
TGTGCCAGCAGCCCACTCTGGGGTAACACTGAAGCTTTCTTT
>TRBJ2-7|TRBV20-1|few|TRBD1
CSAGTGTAIRTYEQYF
TGCAGTGCTGGGACCGGGACAGCTATTCGAACCTACGAGCAGTACTTC
>TRBJ2-7|TRBV7-6|-|-
CASSISTGTASYEQYF
TGTGCCAGCAGCATTTCCACCGGGACTGCCTCCTACGAGCAGTACTTC
>TRBJ1-6|TRBV6-6|many|-
CASSYLQGTENSPLHF
TGTGCCAGCAGTTATCTACAGGGAACGGAGAATTCACCCCTCCACTTT
>TRBJ1-6|TRBV7-4|-|-
CASSLEDGTLRAPLHF
TGTGCCAGCAGCTTAGAGGACGGCACCCTCCGTGCACCCCTCCACTTT
>TRBJ1-2|TRBV7-9|few|-
CASSKGDFHSYGYTF
TGTGCCAGCAGCAAAGGGGACTTTCACTCTTATGGCTACACCTTC
>TRBJ2-1|TRBV6-4|-|TRBD1
CASAPGTGGYNEQFF
TGTGCCAGCGCCCCCGGGACAGGGGGGTACAATGAGCAGTTCTTC
>TRBJ2-1|TRBV12-3/TRBV12-4|few|-
CASSVRLEYNEQFF
TGTGCCAGCAGTGTGCGATTGGAGTACAATGAGCAGTTCTTC
>TRBJ2-7|TRBV29-1|few|TRBD1
CSVRTGATYEQYF
TGCAGCGTCCGAACAGGGGCGACCTACGAGCAGTACTTC
>TRBJ1-2|TRBV5-6|-|-
CASSWDGTFGYTF
TGTGCCAGCAGCTGGGACGGGACGTTCGGCTACACCTTC
>TRBJ1-1|TRBV6-6|-|-
CASTQQGLNTEAFF
TGTGCCAGCACCCAGCAGGGCTTGAACACTGAAGCTTTCTTT
>TRBJ1-1|TRBV28|-|-
CASSYLEGRRNTEAFF
TGTGCCAGCAGCTATCTCGAGGGACGGAGGAACACTGAAGCTTTCTTT
>TRBJ2-1|TRBV6-8|-|-
CASSAAYNEQFF
TGTGCCAGCAGTGCCGCTTACAATGAGCAGTTCTTC
>TRBJ1-2|TRBV6-1|-|-
CASSELKAGYGYTF
TGTGCCAGCAGTGAGCTAAAGGCGGGCTATGGCTACACCTTC
>TRBJ1-1|TRBV6-2/TRBV6-3|many|-
CASTTGRNTEAFF
TGTGCCAGCACCACCGGGAGGAACACTGAAGCTTTCTTT
>TRBJ2-5|TRBV5-5|-|TRBD1
CASSTPNRDRAGETQYF
TGTGCCAGCAGCACCCCAAACAGGGACAGGGCGGGAGAGACCCAGTACTTC
>TRBJ2-7|TRBV11-2|-|-
CASSLGWESSYEQYF
TGTGCCAGCAGCTTAGGGTGGGAAAGCTCCTACGAGCAGTACTTC
>TRBJ2-6|TRBV19|few|-
CASSIGVSGANVLTF
TGTGCCAGTAGTATAGGGGTGTCTGGGGCCAACGTCCTGACTTTC
>TRBJ1-1|TRBV20-1|many|TRBD1
CSARGTGHTEAFF
TGCAGTGCTAGGGGGACAGGCCACACTGAAGCTTTCTTT
>TRBJ2-3|TRBV7-3|-|-
CASSLTPNTDTQYF
TGTGCCAGCAGCTTAACGCCAAACACAGATACGCAGTATTTT
>TRBJ2-5|TRBV7-9|few|-
CASRPEETQYF
TGTGCCAGCAGACCTGAGGAGACCCAGTACTTC
>TRBJ1-2|TRBV2|-|-
CASSNHLGGRGNGYTF
TGTGCCAGCAGTAACCACCTCGGGGGGCGCGGAAATGGCTACACCTTC
>TRBJ2-3|TRBV9|few|TRBD2
CASSVSGGHTTDTQYF
TGTGCCAGCAGCGTCAGCGGGGGCCATACCACAGATACGCAGTATTTT
>TRBJ2-2|TRBV20-1|few|-
CSAPGRNTGELFF
TGCAGTGCGCCAGGGCGGAACACCGGGGAGCTGTTTTTT
>TRBJ1-4|TRBV12-3/TRBV12-4|many|TRBD1
CASSPRGGGEKLFF
TGTGCCAGCAGTCCGAGGGGAGGGGGCGAAAAACTGTTTTTT
>TRBJ1-1|TRBV4-1|many|TRBD1
CASSQGQGPATEAFF
TGCGCCAGCAGCCAGGGACAGGGCCCTGCCACTGAGGCTTTCTTT
>TRBJ2-7|TRBV6-2/TRBV6-3|-|TRBD1
CASSFWTGSKTYEQYF
TGTGCCAGCAGTTTTTGGACAGGGAGTAAGACCTACGAGCAGTACTTC
>TRBJ1-5|TRBV7-2|many|-
CASSLGPTANQPQHF
TGTGCCAGCAGCTTAGGGCCCACCGCCAATCAGCCCCAGCATTTT
>TRBJ2-3|TRBV11-3|-|-
CASSLTTTDTQYF
TGTGCCAGCAGCTTGACTACCACAGATACGCAGTATTTT
>TRBJ1-1|TRBV19|-|-
CASSFHGAEAFF
TGTGCCAGTAGTTTCCACGGCGCTGAAGCTTTCTTT
>TRBJ2-3|TRBV4-1|-|TRBD1
CASSQRGTGRIADTQYF
TGCGCCAGCAGCCAAAGGGGGACAGGGAGGATCGCAGATACGCAGTATTTT
>TRBJ1-1|TRBV12-3/TRBV12-4|many|-
CASSLRDLNTEAFF
TGTGCCAGCAGTTTAAGGGACTTGAACACTGAAGCTTTCTTT
>TRBJ2-5|TRBV6-2/TRBV6-3|few|-
CASSYSPATSQETQYF
TGTGCCAGCAGTTACTCGCCAGCGACCAGCCAAGAGACCCAGTACTTC
>TRBJ1-5|TRBV12-3/TRBV12-4|many|-
CASGSTAQPQHF
TGTGCCAGCGGAAGTACGGCTCAGCCCCAGCATTTT
>TRBJ2-3|TRBV12-3/TRBV12-4|-|TRBD2
CASSLTSGGGTQYF
TGTGCCAGCAGCCTTACTAGCGGGGGAGGTACGCAGTATTTT
>TRBJ2-2|TRBV28|-|TRBD1
CASSLPRTGTMNTVELFF
TGTGCCAGCAGTTTACCACGGACAGGGACAATGAACACCGTGGAGCTGTTTTTT
>TRBJ2-1|TRBV20-1|few|TRBD2
CSARVQAGENNEQFF
TGCAGTGCTAGAGTTCAAGCGGGGGAAAACAATGAGCAGTTCTTC
>TRBJ1-2|TRBV19|few|TRBD1
CASSSRDRAHGYTF
TGTGCCAGTAGTTCTCGGGACAGGGCTCATGGCTACACCTTC
>TRBJ2-7|TRBV29-1|-|-
CSAQGGYEQYF
TGCAGCGCGCAGGGGGGTTACGAGCAGTACTTC
>TRBJ2-1|TRBV7-8|many|TRBD1
CASSLADRDRGRYEQFF
TGTGCCAGCAGCTTAGCCGACCGGGACAGGGGAAGGTATGAGCAGTTCTTC
>TRBJ2-7|TRBV4-1|-|-
CASSPFGQPSYAQYF
TGCGCCAGCAGCCCCTTTGGACAGCCCTCCTACGCGCAGTACTTC
>TRBJ2-7|TRBV27|-|-
CASSMGKKSSSYEQYF
TGTGCCAGCAGTATGGGGAAGAAATCTAGCTCCTACGAGCAGTACTTC
>TRBJ1-2|TRBV6-4|-|-
CASSDPIHTF
TGTGCCAGCAGTGACCCTATCCACACCTTC
>TRBJ1-1|TRBV20-1|-|-
CSASGVMRGNTEAFF
TGCAGTGCTAGTGGGGTAATGAGGGGCAACACTGAAGCTTTCTTT